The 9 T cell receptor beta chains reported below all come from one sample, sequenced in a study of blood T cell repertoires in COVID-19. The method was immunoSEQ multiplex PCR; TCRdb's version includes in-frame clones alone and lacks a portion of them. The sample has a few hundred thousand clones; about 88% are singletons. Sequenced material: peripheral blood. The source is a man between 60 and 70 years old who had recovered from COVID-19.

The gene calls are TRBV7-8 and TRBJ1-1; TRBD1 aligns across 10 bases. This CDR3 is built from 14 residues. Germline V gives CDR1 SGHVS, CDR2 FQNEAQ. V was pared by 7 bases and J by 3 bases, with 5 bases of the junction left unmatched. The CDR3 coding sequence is TGTGCCAGCATAAGGGACAGGGGAGACACTGAAGCTTTCTTT. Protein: CASIRDRGDTEAFF.

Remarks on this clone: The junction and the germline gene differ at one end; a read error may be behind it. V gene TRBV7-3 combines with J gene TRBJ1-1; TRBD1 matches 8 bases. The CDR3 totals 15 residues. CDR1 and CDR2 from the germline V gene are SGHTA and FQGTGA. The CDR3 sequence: CASSITGGADTEAFF. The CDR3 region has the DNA TGTGCCAGCAGCATAACAGGGGGAGCGGACACTGAAGCTTTCTTT.

CDR3 bases: TGTGCCAGCAGCCTGACTAGCGGGCTCGAGCAGTACTTC. It is translated as CASSLTSGLEQYF. The rearrangement uses TRBV2 and TRBJ2-7; TRBD2 aligns across 10 bases. Germline values: CDR1 SNHLY, CDR2 FYNNEI. Trimming cost V 6 bases and J 6 bases; bases outside gene matches: 5. The CDR3 is 13 residues long.

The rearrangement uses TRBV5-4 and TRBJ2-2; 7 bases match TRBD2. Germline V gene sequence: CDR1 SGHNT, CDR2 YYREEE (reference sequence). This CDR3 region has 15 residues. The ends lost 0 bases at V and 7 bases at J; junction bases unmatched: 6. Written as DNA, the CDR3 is TGTGCCAGCAGCTTGGGGAGCGGGGCGAACGGGGAGCTGTTTTTT. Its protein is CASSLGSGANGELFF.

The CDR3 DNA reads as TGCGCCAGCAGCTTAGTTGTCGGGTCTTACAATGAGCAGTTCTTC. This gives the protein CASSLVVGSYNEQFF. The chain recombines TRBV5-1 with TRBJ2-1; unclear D gene. Germline V gene sequence: CDR1 SGHRS, CDR2 YFSETQ. Trimming cost V 2 bases and J 4 bases, with 13 bases left between them. CDR3 length: 15 residues.

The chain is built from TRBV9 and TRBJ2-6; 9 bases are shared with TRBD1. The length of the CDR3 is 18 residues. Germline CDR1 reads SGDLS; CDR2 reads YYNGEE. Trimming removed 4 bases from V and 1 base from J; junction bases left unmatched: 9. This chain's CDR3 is CASSPRTGAKSGANVLTF. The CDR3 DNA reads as TGTGCCAGCAGCCCACGGACAGGGGCCAAATCTGGGGCCAACGTCCTGACTTTC.

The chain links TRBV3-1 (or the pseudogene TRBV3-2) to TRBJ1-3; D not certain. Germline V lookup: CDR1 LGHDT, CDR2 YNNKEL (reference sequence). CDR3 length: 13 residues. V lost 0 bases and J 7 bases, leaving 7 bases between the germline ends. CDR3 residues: CASSQDARNTIYF. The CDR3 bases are TGTGCCAGCAGCCAAGACGCGAGGAACACCATATATTTT.

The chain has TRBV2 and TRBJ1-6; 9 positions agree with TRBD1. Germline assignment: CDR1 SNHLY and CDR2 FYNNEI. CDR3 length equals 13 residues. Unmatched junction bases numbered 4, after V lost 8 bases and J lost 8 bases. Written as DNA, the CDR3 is TGTGCCAGCGGGCGGGACAGGGATTCACCCCTCCACTTT. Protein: CASGRDRDSPLHF.

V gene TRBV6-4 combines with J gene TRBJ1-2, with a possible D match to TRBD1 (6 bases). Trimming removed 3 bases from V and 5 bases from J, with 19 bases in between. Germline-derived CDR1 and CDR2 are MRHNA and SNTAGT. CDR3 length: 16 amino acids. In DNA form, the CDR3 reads TGTGCCAGCAGTGATTCCGGCAGGGGCCCCATGTATGGCTACACCTTC. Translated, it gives CASSDSGRGPMYGYTF.